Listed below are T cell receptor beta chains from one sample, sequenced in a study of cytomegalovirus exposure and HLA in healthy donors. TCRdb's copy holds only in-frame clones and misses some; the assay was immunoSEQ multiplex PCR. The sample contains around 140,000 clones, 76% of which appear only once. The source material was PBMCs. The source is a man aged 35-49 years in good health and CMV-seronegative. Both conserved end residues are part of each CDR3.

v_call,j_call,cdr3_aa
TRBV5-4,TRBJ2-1,CASTLAGSSYNEQFF
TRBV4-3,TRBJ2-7,CASSQDRTGMYEQYF
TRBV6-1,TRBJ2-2,CASSVSWNTGELFF
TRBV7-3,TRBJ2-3,CASSLNGAEGDTQYF
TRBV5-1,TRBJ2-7,CASSLGLEVGEQYF
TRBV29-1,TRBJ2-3,CSHTESRGSTHTQYF
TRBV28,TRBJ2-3,CASSLSTGTDTQYF
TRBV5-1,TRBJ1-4,CASSGMTGPNEKLFF
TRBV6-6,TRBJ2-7,CASSYSTGTYEQYF
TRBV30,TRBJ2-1,CAWSVGLGEQFF
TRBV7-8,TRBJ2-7,CASSTRTGRLEQYF
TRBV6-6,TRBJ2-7,CASSFRTSGGGYEQYF
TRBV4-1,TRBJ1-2,CASSQDQSTGLNYGYTF
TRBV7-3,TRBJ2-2,CASARGAGGTGELFF
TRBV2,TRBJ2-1,CASSGLASYNEQFF
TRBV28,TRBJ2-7,CASRPSGQGNYEQYF
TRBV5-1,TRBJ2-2,CASSLDRASGTTGELFF
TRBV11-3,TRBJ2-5,CASSRAGVGETQYF
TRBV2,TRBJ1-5,CASSELSGTQPQHF
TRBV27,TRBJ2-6,CASSGDTSGANVLTF
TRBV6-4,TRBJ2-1,CASSDGSGEVNEQFF
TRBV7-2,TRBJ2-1,CASSYRDGGEQFF
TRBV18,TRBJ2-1,CASSPLSGGDNEQFF